This entry features one T cell receptor (beta chain) sequence. Original data processing: Estimation of nucleated cell counts relied on the amplification of reference gene primers. Using immunoSEQ multiplex PCR, the repertoire was profiled, and TCRdb retains in-frame clones only, with some absent. That table furnishes V, J and clone size, whereas the DNA furnished D and trimming. The sample records fewer than 200,000 clones, about nine tenths being singletons. The sample originates from a study of blood T cell repertoires in COVID-19. The overall study: PBMCs, B-cell-depleted T cells, or T cells provided the cDNA or gDNA that made up the material.

Material for sequencing was PBMCs or T cells enriched from blood (not recorded which). The receptor comes from a woman younger than 35 who had recovered from COVID-19.

CDR3 DNA sequence: TGTGCCAGCAGCTCAATGCAGGCAATCTATGGCTACACCTTC. Translating gives CASSSMQAIYGYTF. The rearrangement links TRBV7-2 to TRBJ1-2; D gene unclear. The germline V gene encodes CDR1 SGHTA and CDR2 FQGNSA. The CDR3 runs to 14 residues. Trimming took off 4 bases at V and 4 bases at J, with 13 bases between the two ends. The full variable domain, in which reference TRBV7-2 and TRBJ1-2 provide the parts outside the CDR3, is GAGVSQSPSNKVTEKGKDVELRCDPISGHTALYWYRQSLGQGLEFLIYFQGNSAPDKSGLPSDRFSAERTGGSVSTLTIQRTQQEDSAVYLCASSSMQAIYGYTFGSGTRLTVV.